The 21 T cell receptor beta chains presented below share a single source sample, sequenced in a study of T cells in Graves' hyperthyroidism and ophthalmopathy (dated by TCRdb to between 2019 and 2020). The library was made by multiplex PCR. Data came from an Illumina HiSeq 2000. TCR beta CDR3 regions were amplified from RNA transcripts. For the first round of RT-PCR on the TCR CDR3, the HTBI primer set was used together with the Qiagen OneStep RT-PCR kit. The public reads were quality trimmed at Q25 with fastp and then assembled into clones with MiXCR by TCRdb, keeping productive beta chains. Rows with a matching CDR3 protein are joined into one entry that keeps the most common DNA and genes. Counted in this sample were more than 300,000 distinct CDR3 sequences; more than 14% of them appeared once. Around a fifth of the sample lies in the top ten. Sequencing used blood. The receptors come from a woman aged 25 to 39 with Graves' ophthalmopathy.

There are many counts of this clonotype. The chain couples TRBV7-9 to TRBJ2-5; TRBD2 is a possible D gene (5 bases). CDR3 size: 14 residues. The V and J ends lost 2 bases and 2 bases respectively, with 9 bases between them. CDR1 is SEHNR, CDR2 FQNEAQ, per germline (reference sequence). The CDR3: CASSLTRGQETQYF. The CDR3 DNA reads TGTGCCAGCAGCTTAACCCGCGGGCAAGAGACCCAGTACTTC.

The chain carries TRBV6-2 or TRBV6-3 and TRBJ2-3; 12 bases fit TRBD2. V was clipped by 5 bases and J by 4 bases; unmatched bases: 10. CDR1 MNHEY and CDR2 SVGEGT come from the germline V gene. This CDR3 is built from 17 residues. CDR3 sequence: CASSPSGGVRYADTQYF. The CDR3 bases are TGTGCCAGCAGTCCTAGCGGGGGGGTGCGGTATGCAGATACGCAGTATTTT.

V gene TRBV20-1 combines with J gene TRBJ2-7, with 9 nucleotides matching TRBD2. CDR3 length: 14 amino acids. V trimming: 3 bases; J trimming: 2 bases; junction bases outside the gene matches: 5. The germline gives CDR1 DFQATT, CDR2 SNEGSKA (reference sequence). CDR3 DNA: TGCAGTGCTAGGAGCGGGGGGACGGCCTACGAGCAGTACTTC. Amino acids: CSARSGGTAYEQYF.

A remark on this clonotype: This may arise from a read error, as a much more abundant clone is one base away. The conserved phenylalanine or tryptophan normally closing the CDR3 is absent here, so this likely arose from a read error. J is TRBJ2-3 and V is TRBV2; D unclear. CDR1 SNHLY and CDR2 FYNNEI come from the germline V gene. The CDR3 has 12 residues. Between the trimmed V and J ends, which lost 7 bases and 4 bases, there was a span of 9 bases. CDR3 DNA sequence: TGTGCCAGCATAGGGCGACCAGATACGCAGTATTCT. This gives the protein CASIGRPDTQYS.

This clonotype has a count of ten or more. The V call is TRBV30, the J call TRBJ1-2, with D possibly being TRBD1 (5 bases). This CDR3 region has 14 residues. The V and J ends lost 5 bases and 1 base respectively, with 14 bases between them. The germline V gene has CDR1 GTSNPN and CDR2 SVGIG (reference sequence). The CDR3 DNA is TGTGCCTGGCACGGAGACAGCATTAACTATGGCTACACCTTC. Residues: CAWHGDSINYGYTF.

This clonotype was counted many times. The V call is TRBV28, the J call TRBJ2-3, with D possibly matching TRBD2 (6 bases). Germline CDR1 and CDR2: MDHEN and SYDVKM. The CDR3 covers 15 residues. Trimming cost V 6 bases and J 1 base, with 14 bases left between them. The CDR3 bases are TGTGCCAGCAGCATGGAGGGGATACGCACAGATACGCAGTATTTT. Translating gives CASSMEGIRTDTQYF.

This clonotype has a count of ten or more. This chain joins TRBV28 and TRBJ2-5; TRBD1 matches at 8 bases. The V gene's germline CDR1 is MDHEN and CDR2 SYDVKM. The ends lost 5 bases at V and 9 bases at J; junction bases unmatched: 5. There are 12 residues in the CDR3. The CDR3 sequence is CASSIRTGSQYF. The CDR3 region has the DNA TGTGCCAGCAGTATTCGGACAGGGTCCCAGTACTTC.

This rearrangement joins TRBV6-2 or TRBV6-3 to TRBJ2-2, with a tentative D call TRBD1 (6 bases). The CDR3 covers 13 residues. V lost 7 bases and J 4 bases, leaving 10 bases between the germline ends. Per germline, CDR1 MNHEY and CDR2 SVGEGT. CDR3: CASKQGGTGELFF. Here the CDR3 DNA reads TGTGCCAGCAAACAGGGTGGCACCGGGGAGCTGTTTTTT.

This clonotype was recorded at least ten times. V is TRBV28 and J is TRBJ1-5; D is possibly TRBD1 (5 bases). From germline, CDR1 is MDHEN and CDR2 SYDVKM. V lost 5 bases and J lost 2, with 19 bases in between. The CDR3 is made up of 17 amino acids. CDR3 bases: TGTGCCAGCAGTCCCTCAGGGTGGAGCAGGGGCAATCAGCCCCAGCATTTT. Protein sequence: CASSPSGWSRGNQPQHF.

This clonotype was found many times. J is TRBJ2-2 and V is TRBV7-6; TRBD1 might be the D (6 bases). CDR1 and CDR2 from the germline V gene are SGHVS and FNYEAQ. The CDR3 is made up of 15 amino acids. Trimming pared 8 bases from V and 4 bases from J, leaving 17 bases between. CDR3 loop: CASSKGLGGTGELFF. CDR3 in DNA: TGTGCCAGCTCGAAGGGGCTAGGGGGCACCGGGGAGCTGTTTTTT.

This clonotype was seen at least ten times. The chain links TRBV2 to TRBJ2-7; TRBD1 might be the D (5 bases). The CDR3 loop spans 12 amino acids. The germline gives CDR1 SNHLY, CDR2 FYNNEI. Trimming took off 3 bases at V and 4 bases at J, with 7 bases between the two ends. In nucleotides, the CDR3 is TGTGCCAGCAGTGATCAGGGATACGAGCAGTACTTC. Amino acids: CASSDQGYEQYF.

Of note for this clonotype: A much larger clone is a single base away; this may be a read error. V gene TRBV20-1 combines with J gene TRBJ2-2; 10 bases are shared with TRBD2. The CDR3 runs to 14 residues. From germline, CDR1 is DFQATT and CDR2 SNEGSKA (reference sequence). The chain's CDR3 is CCARPSGSDGELFF. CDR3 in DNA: TGCTGTGCTAGGCCTAGCGGGAGTGACGGGGAGCTGTTTTTT.

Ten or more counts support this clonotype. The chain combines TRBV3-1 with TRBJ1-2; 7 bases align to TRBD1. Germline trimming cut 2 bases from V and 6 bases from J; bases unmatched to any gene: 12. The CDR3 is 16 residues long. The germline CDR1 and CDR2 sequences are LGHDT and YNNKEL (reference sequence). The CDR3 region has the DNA TGTGCCAGCAGCCAAAAATCTGACAGGGTGATCGATGGCTACACCTTC. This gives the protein CASSQKSDRVIDGYTF.

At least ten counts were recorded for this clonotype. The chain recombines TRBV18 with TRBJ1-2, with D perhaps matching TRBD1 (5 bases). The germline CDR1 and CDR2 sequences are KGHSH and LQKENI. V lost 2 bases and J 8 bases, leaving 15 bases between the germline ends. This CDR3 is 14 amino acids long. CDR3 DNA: TGTGCCAGCTCACCAGCCGTCAGGGTTTACGGCTACACCTTC. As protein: CASSPAVRVYGYTF.

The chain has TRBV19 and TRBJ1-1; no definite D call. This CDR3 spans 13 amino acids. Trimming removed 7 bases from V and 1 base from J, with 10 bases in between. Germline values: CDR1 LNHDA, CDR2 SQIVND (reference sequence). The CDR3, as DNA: TGTGCCAGTACCCGGCGGGGGAACACTGAAGCTTTCTTT. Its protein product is CASTRRGNTEAFF.

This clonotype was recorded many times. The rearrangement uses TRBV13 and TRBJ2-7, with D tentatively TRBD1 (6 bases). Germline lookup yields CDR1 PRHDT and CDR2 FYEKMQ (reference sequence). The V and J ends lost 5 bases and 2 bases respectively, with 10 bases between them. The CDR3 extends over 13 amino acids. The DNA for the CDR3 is TGTGCCAGCAGCCGGACAGCAACCTACGAGCAGTACTTC. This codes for CASSRTATYEQYF.

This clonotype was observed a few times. The CDR3 bases are TGTGCCAGCCGAGAACAGGGGGCGCAGGATGGCTACACCTTC. It is translated as CASREQGAQDGYTF. This chain joins TRBV7-9 and TRBJ1-2; 9 bases fit TRBD1. The CDR3 sequence is 14 residues long. Germline CDR1 reads SEHNR; CDR2 reads FQNEAQ (reference sequence). Trimming at V came to 8 bases and at J to 6 bases, leaving 10 bases not matched to a gene.

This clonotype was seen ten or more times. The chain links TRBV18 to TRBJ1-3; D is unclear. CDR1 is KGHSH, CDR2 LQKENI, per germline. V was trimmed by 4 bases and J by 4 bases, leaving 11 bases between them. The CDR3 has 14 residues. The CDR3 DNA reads TGTGCCAGCTCACAGGGTGAGGCCGGAAACACCATATATTTT. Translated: CASSQGEAGNTIYF. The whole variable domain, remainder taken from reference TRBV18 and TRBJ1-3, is NAGVMQNPRHLVRRRGQEARLRCSPMKGHSHVYWYRQLPEEGLKFMVYLQKENIIDESGMPKERFSAEFPKEGPSILRIQQVVRGDSAAYFCASSQGEAGNTIYFGEGSWLTVV.

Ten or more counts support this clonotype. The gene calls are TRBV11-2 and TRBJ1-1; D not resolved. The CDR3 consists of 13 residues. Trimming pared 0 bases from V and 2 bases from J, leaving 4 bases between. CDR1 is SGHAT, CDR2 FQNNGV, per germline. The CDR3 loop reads CASSLDTNTEAFF. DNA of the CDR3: TGTGCCAGCAGCTTAGACACAAACACTGAAGCTTTCTTT.

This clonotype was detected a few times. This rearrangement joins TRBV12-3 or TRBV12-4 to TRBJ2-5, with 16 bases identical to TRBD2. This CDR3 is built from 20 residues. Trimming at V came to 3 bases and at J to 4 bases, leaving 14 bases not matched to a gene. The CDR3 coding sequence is TGTGCCAGCAGTTTTAGCATTCCGGGACTAGCGGGGGGGCCGGGAGAGACCCAGTACTTC. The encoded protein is CASSFSIPGLAGGPGETQYF.

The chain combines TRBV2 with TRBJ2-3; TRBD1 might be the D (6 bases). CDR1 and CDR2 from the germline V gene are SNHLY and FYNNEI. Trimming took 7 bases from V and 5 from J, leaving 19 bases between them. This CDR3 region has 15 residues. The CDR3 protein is CASNTGFSRRDTQYF. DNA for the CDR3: TGTGCCAGCAACACAGGGTTTAGTCGGAGAGATACGCAGTATTTT.